This is a list of T cell receptor beta chains from one sample in a study of T cell responses to AZD1222 COVID-19 vaccine. Profiled with immunoSEQ multiplex PCR; TCRdb holds only in-frame clones, not every one. This table has some 180,000 clones, roughly 90% appearing once. The sequenced sample was peripheral blood, obtained on day 0 of AZD1222 vaccination. The source of these receptors is an adult in good health. Both conserved end residues are part of each CDR3. D genes are given only for firm matches. The size of a clone is reported for some rows only, either as once, few or many, or as a class for expanded clones.

v_call	d_call	j_call	clone_size	cdr3_aa	cdr3_nt
TRBV2	-	TRBJ1-5	-	CASSPSARRNQPQHF	TGTGCCAGCAGCCCCAGCGCCAGAAGGAATCAGCCCCAGCATTTT
TRBV6-1	TRBD2	TRBJ2-1	-	CASSDSGTVDEQFF	TGTGCCAGCAGTGATAGCGGGACGGTGGATGAGCAGTTCTTC
TRBV7-8	TRBD1	TRBJ1-1	-	CASSLTPRGQAGTAFF	TGTGCCAGCAGCCTGACACCGAGGGGACAGGCGGGCACCGCTTTCTTT
TRBV5-5	TRBD1	TRBJ1-1	-	CASSSEPWGGTEVMNTEAFF	TGTGCCAGCAGCTCCGAACCCTGGGGGGGGACAGAAGTCATGAACACTGAAGCTTTCTTT
TRBV6-6	-	TRBJ1-1	once	CASSYEVRQAFF	TGTGCCAGCAGTTACGAGGTCCGGCAAGCTTTCTTT
TRBV3-1/TRBV3-2	-	TRBJ1-3	-	CASSRYRPTNRGSGNTIYF	TGTGCCAGCAGCCGTTACAGACCGACTAACCGGGGTTCTGGAAACACCATATATTTT
TRBV7-2	-	TRBJ2-7	-	CASSLLGVKSRNSEQYF	TGTGCCAGCAGCTTATTGGGGGTGAAGAGCCGGAATTCCGAGCAGTACTTC
TRBV7-2	-	TRBJ1-5	-	CASSSQQGQWQPQHF	TGTGCCAGCAGCTCCCAACAGGGACAATGGCAGCCCCAGCATTTT
TRBV6-1	-	TRBJ1-5	-	CASSDPDLGPQHF	TGTGCCAGCAGTGATCCAGACCTAGGGCCCCAGCATTTT
TRBV18	TRBD1	TRBJ2-7	-	CASSAQGFDEQYF	TGTGCCAGCTCAGCACAGGGGTTCGACGAGCAGTACTTC